The T cell receptor beta chain described here comes from a study of blood T cell repertoires in COVID-19. Generated by immunoSEQ multiplex PCR, the TCRdb table keeps only in-frame clones and is missing some. The data contain 180,000 or so clones, approximately 84% of them singletons. V was trimmed by 11 bases and J by 7 bases, leaving 18 bases between them. Germline-derived CDR1 and CDR2 are ENHRY and SYGVKD. The length of the CDR3 is 13 residues. The sample was peripheral blood. This TCR derives from a woman older than 75 with acute or convalescent COVID-19. The rearrangement uses TRBV10-3 and TRBJ1-5; tentatively, D is TRBD1 (5 bases). CDR3 sequence (DNA): TGTGCCTCCGGGGGAATGGGTGGCCAGCCCCAGCATTTT. The encoded protein is CASGGMGGQPQHF.